The clone carrying this T cell receptor (beta chain) was picked up many times. Its antigen is not identified. The CDR3 consists of 14 residues. V was clipped by 4 bases and J by 4 bases; unmatched bases: 6. Germline V gene sequence: CDR1 SGHTA, CDR2 FQGNSA. Using its own MiXCR run on the 5' RACE reads, TCRdb lists one record per CDR3 protein. The top ten hold 1.5% to 2% of the sample, which has hundreds of thousands of distinct CDR3 sequences, less than 7% seen once. This entry is derived from a study of identical twins. Study findings and constraints: Conclusions rested on cross-sectional statistics rather than following the same donors.

The chain links TRBV7-2 to TRBJ1-2; 7 positions agree with TRBD1. Sequenced material: naive T cells sorted from blood. The TCR was taken from a man aged 18 to 30 in good health. The CDR3: CASSSTGSGYGYTF. Written as DNA, the CDR3 is TGTGCCAGCAGCTCGACAGGGAGTGGCTATGGCTACACCTTC.